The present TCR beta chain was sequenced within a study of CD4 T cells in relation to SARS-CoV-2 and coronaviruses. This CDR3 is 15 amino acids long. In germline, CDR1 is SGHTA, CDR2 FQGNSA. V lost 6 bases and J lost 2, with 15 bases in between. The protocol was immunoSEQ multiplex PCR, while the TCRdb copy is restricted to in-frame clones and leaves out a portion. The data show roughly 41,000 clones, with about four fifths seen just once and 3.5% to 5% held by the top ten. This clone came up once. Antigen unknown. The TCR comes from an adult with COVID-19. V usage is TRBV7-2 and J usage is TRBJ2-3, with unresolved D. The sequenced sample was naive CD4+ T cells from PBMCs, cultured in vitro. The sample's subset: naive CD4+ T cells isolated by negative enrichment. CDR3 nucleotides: TGTGCCAGCAGACTACTTGAGATAGCCACAGATACGCAGTATTTT. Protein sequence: CASRLLEIATDTQYF.